Sequencing of this T cell receptor (beta chain) was carried out in a study of cytomegalovirus exposure and HLA in healthy donors. Background on the study: Early released data comprised 80 million or so unique TCRs from HLA-typed donors.

Worth noting for this clone: Its antigen remains unidentified.

Broader study findings: Later on, an analysis found that several of the most significant clusters appeared to be linked to common viral pathogens, which included parvovirus B19. As confirmed in vitro, a few CMV-associated chains were specific for CMV antigens.

The germline V gene encodes CDR1 SGHDT and CDR2 YYEEEE. Trimming removed 3 bases from V and 3 bases from J; junction bases left unmatched: 9. CDR3 size: 17 residues. The PCR employed 60 Vbeta primers together with 13 Jbeta primers. TCRdb keeps only in-frame clones here, not all; method: immunoSEQ multiplex PCR. The table lists under 150,000 clones, 78% of them singletons. The sample was PBMCs. The chain links TRBV5-6 to TRBJ2-7; 13 nucleotides align to TRBD2. This TCR came from a woman aged 35 to 49 in good health and CMV-seronegative. The CDR3 loop reads CASSSLAGGPVSYEQYF. The CDR3 DNA reads TGTGCCAGCAGCTCACTAGCGGGAGGGCCCGTCAGCTACGAGCAGTACTTC.